One T cell receptor beta chain is described in this entry. The antigen is not known. The data stem from a study of cytomegalovirus exposure and HLA in healthy donors. Overall study findings and caveats: Researchers catalogued roughly 170 TCR beta chains as cytomegalovirus-associated.

The CDR3 covers 14 residues. Germline loops: CDR1 WSHSY, CDR2 SAAADI. Unmatched junction bases numbered 1, after V lost 7 bases and J lost 1 base. The method was immunoSEQ multiplex PCR; TCRdb's version includes in-frame clones alone and lacks a portion of them. The repertoire holds some 80,000 clones, 85% to 95% seen once, with 0.6% to 0.7% in the top ten. The sequenced sample was PBMCs. J is TRBJ2-2 and V is TRBV10-2; 9 bases map to TRBD2. This clonotype was sampled from a woman between 18 and 30 years old in good health and CMV-seronegative. The CDR3 sequence: CASIAGENTGELFF. In nucleotides, the CDR3 is TGCGCCAGCATAGCGGGAGAGAACACCGGGGAGCTGTTTTTT.